This T cell receptor (beta chain) was retrieved from a study of technical replicates of blood from a handful of donors. The method was immunoSEQ multiplex PCR; TCRdb's version includes in-frame clones alone and lacks a portion of them. The sample records some 87,000 clones, 85% to 95% being singletons. In its sample, this clone was seen a few times. Germline V gives CDR1 MDHEN, CDR2 SYDVKM. CDR3 size: 15 residues. V was trimmed by 5 bases and J by 7 bases, leaving 20 bases between them. The rearrangement joins TRBV28 to TRBJ1-1; D unresolved. The TCR sequence derives from a human donor in good health. The specimen sequenced was T cells isolated from PBMCs. The CDR3 bases are TGTGCCAGCAGTCCCGACGGTCAGGTTTTACGTGAAGCTTTCTTT. It encodes CASSPDGQVLREAFF.